The subject of this entry is one TCR beta chain. Antigen: not known. Germline V CDR1 and CDR2: LNHDA, SQIVND (reference sequence). CDR3 length equals 14 residues. V shed 6 bases, J shed 10 bases, and the junction held 8 bases outside the gene matches. The assay was immunoSEQ multiplex PCR, and TCRdb's table has in-frame clones only and misses some. The sample holds 30,000 to 50,000 clones, 75% to 85% seen once. This sample was included in a study of radiotherapy plus CTLA-4 blockade in lung cancer. Regarding the study as a whole: Researchers report tumor-derived TCR clones expanding in blood after radiotherapy plus ipilimumab. Dynamics of early blood T cell clones, together with interferon-beta, were reportedly the best predictors of response.

Receiving focal radiation plus CTLA-4 blockade with ipilimumab were patients who had chemo-refractory metastatic non-small-cell lung cancer. The rearrangement links TRBV19 to TRBJ1-6; 8 nucleotides match TRBD1. The material was peripheral blood, obtained from a patient treated with radiotherapy plus ipilimumab. This TCR was recovered from a human donor with non-small cell lung cancer that progressed on radiotherapy plus ipilimumab. In nucleotides, the CDR3 is TGTGCCAGTAGCCCGGACAGGGTTTACTCACCCCTCCACTTT. It encodes CASSPDRVYSPLHF.